This T cell receptor (beta chain) appears in the sequencing data of a study of T cell responses to AZD1222 COVID-19 vaccine. General study points: The study identified only a handful of AZD1222 recipients as seropositive at baseline. Researchers report vaccine-associated CD4 TCRs spanning spike, with dominance at 160-218 and 743-854.

As for this clone: Its matching antigen is unknown.

Assay used: immunoSEQ multiplex PCR; TCRdb lists only in-frame clones, some missing. The sample consists of about 130,000 clones, about 86% of them appearing once. Deletions cut 1 base from V and 5 bases from J, with 12 bases between. This CDR3 spans 15 amino acids. Germline CDR1 is KGHSH and CDR2 is LQKENI. This sequence was found in an adult in good health. Sequenced here: peripheral blood, sampled on day 0 of AZD1222 vaccination. This chain connects TRBV18 to TRBJ1-5; D not resolved. CDR3 sequence reads: CASSPQGSYDQPQHF. The CDR3 bases are TGTGCCAGCTCACCACAGGGAAGTTACGATCAGCCCCAGCATTTT.